The clone carrying this T cell receptor beta chain was counted only a few times. Antigen specificity is unknown. PCR used 60 Vbeta primers and 13 Jbeta primers. This table comes from immunoSEQ multiplex PCR, and its TCRdb copy is limited to in-frame clones, with some not included. In the table there are 99,000 or so clones, over 75% of which are singletons. These data belong to a study of cytomegalovirus exposure and HLA in healthy donors. Findings and limits, study-wide: For TCR beta chains, V- and J-gene trimming was later linked to a missense DCLRE1C variant.

The CDR3 loop spans 16 amino acids. Trimming removed 0 bases from V and 4 bases from J, with 15 bases in between. CDR1 and CDR2 from the germline V gene are LNHNV and YYDKDF (reference sequence). The chain couples TRBV15 to TRBJ1-2, with D perhaps TRBD1 (5 bases). The sample comprised PBMCs. The source of this sequence is a man in his fifties or sixties in good health and CMV-seropositive. The CDR3: CATSRDREGGGYGYTF. The CDR3 DNA reads TGTGCCACCAGCAGAGATCGGGAGGGTGGGGGCTATGGCTACACCTTC.